A single TCR beta chain is shown here with its context. This sample was taken from a study of STAT5B mutations in CD4+ large granular lymphocyte leukemia. Sequenced by immunoSEQ multiplex PCR; TCRdb stores in-frame clones only, minus some. The sample carries around 30,000 clones, more than 70% recorded once. The sequence came from a human donor in good health. The sample comprised CD4+ T cells from blood buffy coats.

CDR3: CASSWSSGRADNEQFF. CDR3 sequence (DNA): TGCGCCAGCAGCTGGAGTAGCGGGAGGGCGGATAATGAGCAGTTCTTC. The chain recombines TRBV5-1 with TRBJ2-1; 11 bases fit TRBD2. Trimming at V came to 3 bases and at J to 7 bases, leaving 9 bases not matched to a gene. Germline V gene lookup returns CDR1 SGHRS and CDR2 YFSETQ. The CDR3 is 16 residues long.